Each of the 10 T cell receptor beta chains below was sequenced from the same sample in a study of cytomegalovirus exposure and HLA in healthy donors. PCR primers comprised 60 Vbeta and 13 Jbeta primers. Libraries were prepared by immunoSEQ multiplex PCR; TCRdb keeps only in-frame clonotypes and omits some of them. Counted here are some 150,000 clones, around three quarters occurring once; the ten biggest clones make up about 6.9%. Material: PBMCs. The receptor source for this set is a woman aged 40 to 49 in good health and CMV-seropositive.

The V and J genes are TRBV5-1 and TRBJ2-5, with D perhaps TRBD2 (5 bases). This CDR3 comprises 13 residues. CDR1 is SGHRS and CDR2 is YFSETQ in the germline V gene. Trimming shortened V by 5 bases and J by 5 bases, and 13 bases separated the two germline ends. The CDR3, as DNA: TGCGCCAGCAGTCCTAGCTCCCGGGAGACCCAGTACTTC. Its translation is CASSPSSRETQYF.

This clone was found once. The chain has TRBV7-2 and TRBJ2-5; TRBD2 might be the D (5 bases). Germline CDR1 and CDR2: SGHTA and FQGNSA. The CDR3 contains 15 residues. V lost 1 base, J lost 1 base, and 10 bases lay in between. For the CDR3, the DNA is TGTGCCAGCAGCTTAGGCGGCGGGCTCCAAGAGACCCAGTACTTC. Translating it yields CASSLGGGLQETQYF. Looking up the rest from reference TRBV7-2 and TRBJ2-5 gives the full variable domain: GAGVSQSPSNKVTEKGKDVELRCDPISGHTALYWYRQSLGQGLEFLIYFQGNSAPDKSGLPSDRFSAERTGGSVSTLTIQRTQQEDSAVYLCASSLGGGLQETQYFGPGTRLLVL.

V usage is TRBV28 and J usage is TRBJ2-7, with D tentatively TRBD1 (5 bases). The CDR3 spans 12 residues. V was shortened by 6 bases and J by 6 bases, with 12 bases between the two germline ends. Germline V gene sequence: CDR1 MDHEN, CDR2 SYDVKM. The CDR3: CASRGPRVEQYF. In DNA, the CDR3 is TGTGCCAGCAGGGGGCCTAGGGTCGAGCAGTACTTC.

V and J are TRBV5-4 and TRBJ2-6, with 10 bases lining up with TRBD1. The trim removed 4 bases at V and 0 bases at J, leaving 4 bases unmatched. Germline V gene sequence: CDR1 SGHNT, CDR2 YYREEE (reference sequence). This CDR3 is built from 17 residues. CDR3 residues: CASSPGQGTSGANVLTF. CDR3 in DNA: TGTGCCAGCAGCCCGGGACAGGGGACCTCTGGGGCCAACGTCCTGACTTTC.

The chain employs TRBV13 and TRBJ1-2; 8 positions match TRBD1. V gave up 8 bases and J gave up 8 bases; unmatched junction bases: 7. The V gene's germline CDR1 is PRHDT and CDR2 FYEKMQ (reference sequence). CDR3 size: 12 residues. The CDR3: CASGRTGKGYTF. The CDR3 region has the DNA TGTGCCAGCGGGAGGACAGGGAAGGGCTACACCTTC.

The rearrangement links TRBV6-5 to TRBJ1-1; 7 nucleotides align to TRBD1. Germline V gene lookup returns CDR1 MNHEY and CDR2 SVGAGI. The trim removed 4 bases at V and 4 bases at J, leaving 9 bases unmatched. The CDR3 has 15 residues. DNA of the CDR3: TGTGCCAGCAGTTTATACTCAGGGGGTCCCACTGAAGCTTTCTTT. Its translation is CASSLYSGGPTEAFF.

The CDR3 DNA sequence: TGTGCCAGCAGACTCCTGGATAATTCACCCCTCCACTTT. This codes for CASRLLDNSPLHF. This chain connects TRBV6-5 to TRBJ1-6; D is unresolved. The V end was cut by 6 bases, the J end by 5 bases, with 8 bases between. Germline CDR1 reads MNHEY; CDR2 reads SVGAGI. CDR3 length: 13 amino acids.

The V call is TRBV2, the J call TRBJ1-6, with 7 bases lining up with TRBD1. The junction had 6 bases not matched to a gene; V was cut back by 5 bases and J by 5 bases. Per germline, CDR1 SNHLY and CDR2 FYNNEI. The CDR3 is made up of 15 amino acids. The CDR3 bases are TGTGCCAGCAGTCTCCAGGGGGTGGATAATTCACCCCTCCACTTT. Residues: CASSLQGVDNSPLHF.

This clone was seen a handful of times. The genes are TRBV2 and TRBJ1-4; D perhaps matches TRBD1 (6 bases). The V gene lost 5 bases and the J gene lost 1 base, with 11 bases spanning the gap. Germline loops: CDR1 SNHLY, CDR2 FYNNEI. The CDR3 has 15 residues. The DNA for the CDR3 is TGTGCCAGCAGTAAACAGGGCTTAACTAATGAAAAACTGTTTTTT. It encodes CASSKQGLTNEKLFF.

This clone was observed a handful of times. The chain is built from TRBV5-4 and TRBJ2-7, with 7 nucleotides matching TRBD1. This CDR3 region has 15 residues. Trimming cost V 0 bases and J 0 bases; bases outside gene matches: 3. Germline V lookup: CDR1 SGHNT, CDR2 YYREEE (reference sequence). CDR3 residues: CASSLVHRGSYEQYF. In nucleotides, the CDR3 is TGTGCCAGCAGCTTGGTTCACAGGGGCTCCTACGAGCAGTACTTC.